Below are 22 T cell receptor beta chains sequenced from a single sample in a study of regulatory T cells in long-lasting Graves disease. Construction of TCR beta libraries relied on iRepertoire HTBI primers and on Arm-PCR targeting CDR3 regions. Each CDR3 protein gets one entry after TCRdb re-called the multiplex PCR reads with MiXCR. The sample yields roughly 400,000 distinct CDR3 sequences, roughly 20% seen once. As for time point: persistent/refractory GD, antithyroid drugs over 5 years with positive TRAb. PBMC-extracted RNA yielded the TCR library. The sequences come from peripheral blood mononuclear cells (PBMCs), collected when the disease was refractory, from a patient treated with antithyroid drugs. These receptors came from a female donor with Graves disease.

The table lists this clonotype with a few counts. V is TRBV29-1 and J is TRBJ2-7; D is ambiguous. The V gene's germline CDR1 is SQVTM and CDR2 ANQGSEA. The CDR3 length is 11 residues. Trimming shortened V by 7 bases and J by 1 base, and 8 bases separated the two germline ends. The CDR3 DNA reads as TGCAGCGGGGCTGATTCCTACGAGCAGTACTTC. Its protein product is CSGADSYEQYF.

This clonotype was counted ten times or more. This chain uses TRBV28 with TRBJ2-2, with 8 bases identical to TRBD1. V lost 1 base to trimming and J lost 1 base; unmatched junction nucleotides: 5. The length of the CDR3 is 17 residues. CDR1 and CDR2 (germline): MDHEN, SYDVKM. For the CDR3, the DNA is TGTGCCAGCAGTTTATTGGTGGGACAGGTGAACACCGGGGAGCTGTTTTTT. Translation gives CASSLLVGQVNTGELFF.

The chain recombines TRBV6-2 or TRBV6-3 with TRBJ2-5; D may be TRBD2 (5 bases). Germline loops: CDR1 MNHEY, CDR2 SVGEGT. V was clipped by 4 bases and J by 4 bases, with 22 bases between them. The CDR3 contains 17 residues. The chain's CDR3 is CASSSTMGSSAGETQYF. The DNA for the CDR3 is TGTGCCAGCAGTTCTACCATGGGCAGCTCGGCGGGAGAGACCCAGTACTTC.

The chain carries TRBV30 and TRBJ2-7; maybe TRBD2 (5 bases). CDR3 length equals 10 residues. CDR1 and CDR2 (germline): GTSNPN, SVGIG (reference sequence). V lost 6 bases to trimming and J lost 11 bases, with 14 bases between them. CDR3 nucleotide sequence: TGTGCCTGTGGAGGTGAGAGAAAGTACTTC. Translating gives CACGGERKYF.

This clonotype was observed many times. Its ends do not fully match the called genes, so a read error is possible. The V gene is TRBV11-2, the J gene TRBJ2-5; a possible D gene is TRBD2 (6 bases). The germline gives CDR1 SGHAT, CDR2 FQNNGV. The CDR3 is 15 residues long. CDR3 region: CAGSFAGTAQETQYF. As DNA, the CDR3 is TGTGCCGGCAGCTTCGCGGGGACTGCTCAAGAGACCCAGTACTTC.

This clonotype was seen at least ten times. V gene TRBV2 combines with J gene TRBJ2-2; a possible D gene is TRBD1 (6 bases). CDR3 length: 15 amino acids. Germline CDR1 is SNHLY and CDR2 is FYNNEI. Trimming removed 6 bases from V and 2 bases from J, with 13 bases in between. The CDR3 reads CASRRDTDNTGELFF. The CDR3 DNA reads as TGTGCCAGCAGACGGGACACAGATAACACCGGGGAGCTGTTTTTT.

The CDR3 reads CASSQETDTGELFF. In nucleotides, the CDR3 is TGCGCCAGCAGCCAAGAGACGGACACCGGGGAGCTGTTTTTT. This sequence joins TRBV4-3 and TRBJ2-2; D unresolved. Germline loops: CDR1 LGHNA, CDR2 YSLEER. V lost 0 bases and J lost 3, with 5 bases in between. This CDR3 contains 14 residues.

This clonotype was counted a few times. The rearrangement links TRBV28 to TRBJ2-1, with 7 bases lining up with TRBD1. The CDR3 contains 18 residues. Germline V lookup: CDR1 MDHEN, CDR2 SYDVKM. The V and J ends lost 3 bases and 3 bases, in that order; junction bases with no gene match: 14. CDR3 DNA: TGTGCCAGCAGTTTGCGTCCCGAGGGGGCAAGCGTCTACAATGAGCAGTTCTTC. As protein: CASSLRPEGASVYNEQFF.

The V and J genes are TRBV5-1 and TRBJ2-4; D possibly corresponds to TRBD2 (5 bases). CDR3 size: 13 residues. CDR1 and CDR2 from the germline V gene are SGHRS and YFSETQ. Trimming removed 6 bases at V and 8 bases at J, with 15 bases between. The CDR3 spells CASKDTGIDIQYF. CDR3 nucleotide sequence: TGCGCCAGCAAGGATACGGGGATCGACATTCAGTACTTC. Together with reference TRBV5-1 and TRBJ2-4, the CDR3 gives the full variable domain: KAGVTQTPRYLIKTRGQQVTLSCSPISGHRSVSWYQQTPGQGLQFLFEYFSETQRNKGNFPGRFSGRQFSNSRSEMNVSTLELGDSALYLCASKDTGIDIQYFGAGTRLSVL.

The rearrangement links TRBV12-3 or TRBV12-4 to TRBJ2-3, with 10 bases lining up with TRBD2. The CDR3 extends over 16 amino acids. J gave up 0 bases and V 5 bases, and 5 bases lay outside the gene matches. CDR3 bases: TGTGCCAGCAGTCCTGAGCGGGGGGGGAGCACAGATACGCAGTATTTT. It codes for CASSPERGGSTDTQYF.

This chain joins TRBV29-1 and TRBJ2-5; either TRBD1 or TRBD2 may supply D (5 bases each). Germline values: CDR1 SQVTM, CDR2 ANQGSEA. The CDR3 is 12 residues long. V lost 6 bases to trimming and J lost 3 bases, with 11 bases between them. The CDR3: CSVIGGKETQYF. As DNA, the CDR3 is TGCAGCGTGATTGGGGGAAAAGAGACCCAGTACTTC.

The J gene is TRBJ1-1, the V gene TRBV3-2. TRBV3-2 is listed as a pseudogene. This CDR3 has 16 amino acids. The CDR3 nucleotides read TGTGCCAGCAGCCGCCCTAACGTACCGTTGGACACTGAAGCTTTCTTT. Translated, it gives CASSRPNVPLDTEAFF.

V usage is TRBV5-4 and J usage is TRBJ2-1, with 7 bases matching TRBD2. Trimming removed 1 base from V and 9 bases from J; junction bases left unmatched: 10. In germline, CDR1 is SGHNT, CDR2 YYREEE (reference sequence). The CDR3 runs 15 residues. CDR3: CASSLRVGEGTEQFF. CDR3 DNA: TGTGCCAGCAGCTTGAGGGTAGGGGAGGGGACTGAGCAGTTCTTC.

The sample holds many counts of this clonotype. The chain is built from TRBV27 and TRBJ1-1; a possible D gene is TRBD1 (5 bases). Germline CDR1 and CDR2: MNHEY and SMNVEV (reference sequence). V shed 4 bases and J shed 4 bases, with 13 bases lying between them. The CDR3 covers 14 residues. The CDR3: CASSYTGVGTEAFF. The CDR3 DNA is TGTGCCAGCAGTTATACGGGGGTGGGCACTGAAGCTTTCTTT.

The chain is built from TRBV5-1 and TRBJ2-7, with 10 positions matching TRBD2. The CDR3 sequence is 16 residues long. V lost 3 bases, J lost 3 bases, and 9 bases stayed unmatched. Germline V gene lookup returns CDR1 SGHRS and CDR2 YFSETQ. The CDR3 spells CASSSGLAEGGYEQYF. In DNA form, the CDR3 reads TGCGCCAGCAGCTCTGGACTAGCGGAAGGGGGCTACGAGCAGTACTTC.

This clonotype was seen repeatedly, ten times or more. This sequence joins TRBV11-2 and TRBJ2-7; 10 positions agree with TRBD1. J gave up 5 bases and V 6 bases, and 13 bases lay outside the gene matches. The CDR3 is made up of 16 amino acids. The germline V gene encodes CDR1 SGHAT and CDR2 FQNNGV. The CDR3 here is CASSFYPTDRGDEQYF. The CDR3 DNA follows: TGTGCCAGCAGTTTCTACCCCACGGACAGGGGGGACGAGCAGTACTTC.

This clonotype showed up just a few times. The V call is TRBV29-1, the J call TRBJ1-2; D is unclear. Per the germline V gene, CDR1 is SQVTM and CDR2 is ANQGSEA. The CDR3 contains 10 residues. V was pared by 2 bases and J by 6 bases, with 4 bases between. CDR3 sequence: CSVEMHGYTF. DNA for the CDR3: TGCAGCGTTGAAATGCATGGCTACACCTTC.

The CDR3: CARPARDRGHSNQPQHF. The CDR3 nucleotides are TGTGCCAGGCCGGCCCGGGACAGGGGTCATAGCAATCAGCCCCAGCATTTT. J is TRBJ1-5 and V is TRBV25-1, with 10 bases identical to TRBD1. The ends lost 9 bases at V and 0 bases at J; junction bases unmatched: 11. There are 17 residues in the CDR3. The germline CDR1 and CDR2 sequences are MGHDK and SYGVNS. The full variable domain, rest sourced from reference TRBV25-1 and TRBJ1-5, is EADIYQTPRYLVIGTGKKITLECSQTMGHDKMYWYQQDPGMELHLIHYSYGVNSTEKGDLSSESTVSRIRTEHFPLTLESARPSHTSQYLCARPARDRGHSNQPQHFGDGTRLSIL.

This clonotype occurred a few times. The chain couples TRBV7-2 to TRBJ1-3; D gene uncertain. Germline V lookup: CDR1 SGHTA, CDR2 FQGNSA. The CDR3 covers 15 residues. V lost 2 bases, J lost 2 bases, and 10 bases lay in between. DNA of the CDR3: TGTGCCAGCAGCTTAATTAGGGCGACTGGAAACACCATATATTTT. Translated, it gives CASSLIRATGNTIYF.

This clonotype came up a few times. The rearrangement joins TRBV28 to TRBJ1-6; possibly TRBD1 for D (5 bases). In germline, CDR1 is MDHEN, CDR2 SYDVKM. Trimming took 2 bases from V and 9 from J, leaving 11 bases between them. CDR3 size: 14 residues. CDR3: CASSLTGRVSPLHF. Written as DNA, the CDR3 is TGTGCCAGCAGTTTAACAGGCCGGGTTTCACCCCTCCACTTT.

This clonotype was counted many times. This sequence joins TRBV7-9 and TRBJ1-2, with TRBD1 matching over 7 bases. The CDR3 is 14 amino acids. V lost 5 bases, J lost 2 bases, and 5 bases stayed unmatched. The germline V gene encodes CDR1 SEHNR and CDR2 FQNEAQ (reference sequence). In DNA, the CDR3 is TGTGCCAGCAGCCCCCGGGACAGCAACTATGGCTACACCTTC. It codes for CASSPRDSNYGYTF. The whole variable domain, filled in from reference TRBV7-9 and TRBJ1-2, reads DTGVSQNPRHKITKRGQNVTFRCDPISEHNRLYWYRQTLGQGPEFLTYFQNEAQLEKSRLLSDRFSAERPKGSFSTLEIQRTEQGDSAMYLCASSPRDSNYGYTFGSGTRLTVV.

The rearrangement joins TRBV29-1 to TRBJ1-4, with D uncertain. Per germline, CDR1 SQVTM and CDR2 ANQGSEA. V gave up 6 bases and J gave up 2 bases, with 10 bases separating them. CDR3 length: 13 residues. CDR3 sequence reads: CSVRPSTNEKLFF. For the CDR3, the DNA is TGCAGCGTGAGGCCCTCGACTAATGAAAAACTGTTTTTT.